This entry is about one T cell receptor (beta chain). Its cognate antigen has yet to be identified. Per-nucleotide qualities are absent, and no much larger clonotype sits a single base away. The immunoSEQ Assay, a bias-controlled multiplex PCR, was used to amplify TCRbeta CDR3 regions from genomic DNA. The paper's processing steps were these. Nucleated cell counts per sample were estimated from amplification of reference gene primers within the assay. Sequence reads were collapsed and filtered to measure the absolute abundance of every unique TCRbeta CDR3 rearrangement. For each sample, productive Simpson clonality was calculated as the square root of Simpson's diversity index across productive rearrangements. The source is immuneACCESS, and TCRdb retained only in-frame sequences with V and J called. Part of the clones is not carried over; for the studies checked, unresolved V genes explain less than half of this, and the remainder is unexplained. From that table come the V and J calls and clone size; the DNA was used to work out D and trimming. The sample table lists about 100,000 clones, more than 85% of them with a count of one. The biggest ten clones account for less than 2.5% of the sample.

V sheds 2 bases and J sheds 3 bases, leaving 22 bases between their ends. Reading from cysteine to phenylalanine, the CDR3 counts 19 amino acids. Only the CDR3 region is kept as DNA, spanning 57 bases read in frame from base 1. The germline V gene yields KGHSH for CDR1 and LQKENI for CDR2. The collaborating institutions used their own protocols to collect whole blood in K2EDTA tubes. For TCRbeta analysis, collaborator samples were shipped as frozen whole blood, as isolated PBMCs, or as DNA extracted from either sample type. This sample was included in a study of blood T cell repertoires in COVID-19 (dated by TCRdb to the early 2020s). About the full investigation: The collaborator samples originated in the United States, Italy and Spain and spanned the acute and convalescent phases of COVID-19. Sample metadata almost always included a de-identified subject ID, COVID-19 status, age in years and sex. The dataset comprised deeply sampled blood TCRbeta repertoires from subjects exposed to, actively infected with, or recovered from COVID-19. The prospective study material was composed of cDNA or gDNA derived from T cells, B-cell-depleted T cells, or PBMCs. A freely available public database, intended as a resource for researchers studying the immune response to SARS-CoV-2, is where the repertoires were released. Where available, HLA class I and class II types were obtained from metadata supplied by the sample provider rather than from assay-based typing. The samples were drawn from the first 160 participants of the ongoing ImmuneRACE study and from 1,254 subjects provided by 6 global collaborators.

Points the paper makes about the study in general: Clinical and demographic metadata were provided uncurated, with the amount varying by source and participant.

Sequenced input: peripheral blood. The receptor's source is a man between 50 and 59 years old with active COVID-19. The chain couples TRBV18 to TRBJ2-2; the best D guess is TRBD1, with 5 bases matching. The CDR3 protein sequence reads: CASSPLTATLSFDTGELFF. The bases read TGTGCCAGCTCACCATTGACAGCAACACTTTCATTCGACACCGGGGAGCTGTTTTTT.